The 2 T cell receptor beta chains presented below share a single source sample, sequenced in a study of blood T cell repertoires in COVID-19 (dated by TCRdb to 2018 to 2020). The library was produced with the immunoSEQ multiplex PCR assay. TCRdb's version of the immuneACCESS table is confined to in-frame rearrangements and falls short of the full clone set. An unresolved V gene accounts for under half of the shortfall where checked; the remainder is of unknown origin. The sample table contains roughly 220,000 clones; only one count was recorded for 80% of them. The ten largest clones represent 5.5% of the sample. The source material was peripheral blood. The receptors stem from a woman in her 70s with acute or convalescent COVID-19.

This sequence joins TRBV18 and TRBJ2-1; TRBD1 matches at 9 bases. Germline V gene lookup returns CDR1 KGHSH and CDR2 LQKENI. After removal of 5 bases from V and 6 bases from J, the junction contained 5 bases not matched to a gene. This CDR3 has 14 residues. CDR3 amino acids: CASSSGTGSNEQFF. In DNA form, the CDR3 reads TGTGCCAGCTCATCCGGGACAGGGTCCAATGAGCAGTTCTTC.

The rearrangement joins TRBV2 to TRBJ2-7; the D gene is possibly TRBD2 (5 bases). Trimming removed 6 bases from V and 7 bases from J, with 19 bases in between. The CDR3 totals 14 residues. Looked up from germline, CDR1 is SNHLY and CDR2 is FYNNEI. In nucleotides, the CDR3 is TGTGCCAGCAGGGAACCGGCAGGACCGGGGGAGCAGTACTTC. Its protein is CASREPAGPGEQYF.